The 14 T cell receptor beta chains below come from one sample, sequenced in a study of blood T cells in healthy people across ages. A sample-barcoded 5' primer and a J-beta primer mix were used in a second PCR of about 7 to 12 cycles. TCRdb fed the 5' RACE reads into MiXCR, producing one record per CDR3 protein. This sample has some 1.5 million distinct CDR3 sequences, with 28% found just once. Material: blood. These receptors were collected from a young woman in good health.

V and J are TRBV15 and TRBJ1-6; D unclear. The germline V gene has CDR1 LNHNV and CDR2 YYDKDF (reference sequence). The V end lost 1 base, the J end lost 10 bases, and 8 bases lay between the germline ends. The CDR3 length is 13 residues. CDR3 nucleotide sequence: TGTGCCACCAGCAGAGTTGGCGACTCACCCCTCCACTTT. It encodes CATSRVGDSPLHF.

The chain has TRBV7-2 and TRBJ2-6; a possible D gene is TRBD1 (6 bases). The CDR3 sequence is 17 residues long. The V end was cut by 2 bases, the J end by 4 bases, with 15 bases between. Germline CDR1 reads SGHTA; CDR2 reads FQGNSA. In nucleotides, the CDR3 is TGTGCCAGCAGCTTAATGGGGGCCCTCTCCGGGGCCAACGTCCTGACTTTC. Translating it yields CASSLMGALSGANVLTF. Variable domain in full (rest from reference TRBV7-2 and TRBJ2-6): GAGVSQSPSNKVTEKGKDVELRCDPISGHTALYWYRQSLGQGLEFLIYFQGNSAPDKSGLPSDRFSAERTGGSVSTLTIQRTQQEDSAVYLCASSLMGALSGANVLTFGAGSRLTVL.

This clonotype has more than one count but fewer than ten. This chain links TRBV30 with TRBJ2-5; the D gene is possibly TRBD1 (5 bases). Germline CDR1 is GTSNPN and CDR2 is SVGIG (reference sequence). Trimming removed 8 bases from V and 2 bases from J, with 15 bases in between. The CDR3 is made up of 13 amino acids. In DNA, the CDR3 is TGTGCCCATGGGGCAGACAATCAAGAGACCCAGTACTTC. This translates into CAHGADNQETQYF.

This clonotype was observed a handful of times. The chain is built from TRBV11-2 and TRBJ2-7; 10 bases are shared with TRBD2. The germline CDR1 and CDR2 sequences are SGHAT and FQNNGV. With V trimmed by 1 base and J by 6 bases, 3 bases remained unmatched. The CDR3 has 14 residues. The CDR3 nucleotides are TGTGCCAGCAGCTTAGCTACTAGCGGGACCGAGCAGTACTTC. Its protein is CASSLATSGTEQYF.

This clonotype occurred a few times. The V and J genes are TRBV20-1 and TRBJ1-2; D gene ambiguous. Between the trimmed V and J ends, which lost 5 bases and 8 bases, there was a span of 18 bases. CDR1 and CDR2 (germline): DFQATT, SNEGSKA (reference sequence). The CDR3 consists of 13 residues. CDR3 coding DNA: TGCAGTGCTGCCCTCGACCGAAGCGAAGGCTACACCTTC. Residues: CSAALDRSEGYTF.

About this clonotype: A much larger clone is a single base away; this may be a read error. The rearrangement links TRBV6-5 to TRBJ2-1, with 8 bases that match TRBD1. J lost 10 bases, V lost 2 bases, and 10 bases had no gene match. CDR1 is MNHEY and CDR2 is SVGAGI in the germline V gene. The CDR3 is made up of 15 amino acids. The CDR3 sequence: CASSYPRQGSYEQFF. The CDR3, as DNA: TGTGCCAGCAGTTACCCACGACAGGGGAGCTACGAGCAGTTCTTC.

The J gene is TRBJ1-5, the V gene TRBV6-5; TRBD1 is a possible D gene (5 bases). This CDR3 spans 18 amino acids. Germline CDR1 is MNHEY and CDR2 is SVGAGI. Deletions cut 5 bases from V and 0 bases from J, with 20 bases between. CDR3 amino acids: CASSNPGLGPYSNQPQHF. Here the CDR3 DNA reads TGTGCCAGCAGTAACCCCGGGTTGGGGCCTTATAGCAATCAGCCCCAGCATTTT.

Points on this clonotype: A much larger clone sits a single nucleotide away, making a read error possible. V and J are TRBV12-3 or TRBV12-4 and TRBJ1-2; D possibly corresponds to TRBD1 (6 bases). The CDR3 is 14 amino acids. Written as DNA, the CDR3 is TGTGCCAGCAGTCCGAGGAGGGGGAACTGTGGCTACACCTTC. Amino acid sequence: CASSPRRGNCGYTF.

This chain connects TRBV12-3 or TRBV12-4 to TRBJ2-1; a possible D gene is TRBD2 (6 bases). The CDR3 is made up of 15 amino acids. The germline V and J ends were trimmed by 6 bases and 4 bases, with 16 bases remaining between them. The CDR3 DNA reads as TGTGCCAGCAGCCCGGGGGACCCAGGGTACAATGAGCAGTTCTTC. It translates to CASSPGDPGYNEQFF.

The chain links TRBV3-1 to TRBJ2-3, with 10 bases that match TRBD2. The CDR3 covers 19 residues. The trim removed 4 bases at V and 1 base at J, leaving 14 bases unmatched. Germline CDR1 LGHDT, CDR2 YNNKEL (reference sequence). CDR3 protein: CASSRELAGPGYGTDTQYF. The CDR3 nucleotides read TGTGCCAGCAGCCGAGAACTAGCGGGACCGGGATATGGCACAGATACGCAGTATTTT.

This chain links TRBV28 with TRBJ1-1, with D unresolved. The ends were cut back, 9 bases at V and 6 bases at J, with 23 bases in the middle. This CDR3 contains 15 residues. CDR1 is MDHEN, CDR2 SYDVKM, per germline. The CDR3 DNA reads TGTGCCAGTCCCCCAACCCCGGGTAGGACCCCTGAAGCTTTCTTT. Translated, it gives CASPPTPGRTPEAFF.

This clonotype was seen only a few times. The V call is TRBV13, the J call TRBJ1-5; TRBD1 is a possible D gene (6 bases). This CDR3 is built from 15 residues. CDR1 PRHDT and CDR2 FYEKMQ come from the germline V gene (reference sequence). V gave up 5 bases and J gave up 0 bases, with 11 bases separating them. CDR3 sequence: CASSRGHLSNQPQHF. The CDR3 nucleotides are TGTGCCAGCAGCCGGGGACATCTTAGCAATCAGCCCCAGCATTTT.

This clonotype was counted a few times. V and J are TRBV3-1 and TRBJ2-3, with 7 bases fitting TRBD2. Trimming took 8 bases from V and 3 from J; bases not matched to a gene: 5. The germline CDR1 and CDR2 sequences are LGHDT and YNNKEL (reference sequence). CDR3 length: 13 amino acids. CDR3 nucleotide sequence: TGTGCCAGCTGTCGGGGAGGGACAGATACGCAGTATTTT. Protein product: CASCRGGTDTQYF.

The chain is built from TRBV6-7 and TRBJ1-2; tentative D call: TRBD1 (6 bases). TRBV6-7 is an ORF, and what it does is uncertain. V lost 5 bases to trimming and J lost 3 bases, with 13 bases between them. The length of the CDR3 is 14 residues. This CDR3 is CASSHLRQDYGYTF. In nucleotides, the CDR3 is TGTGCCAGCAGTCACCTTCGACAGGACTATGGCTACACCTTC.